This TCR beta chain was recovered during a study of CD8 T cells in Susac syndrome. This clonotype has only one observation. Sequencing of TCR beta was carried out in blood CD8+ and CD4+ T cells. Purification of the CD8+ and CD4+ T cells relied on negative isolation, and TEMRA cells underwent FACS enrichment. Reverse transcription of roughly 0.5 to 1 ug RNA used random hexamers. Amplification of TCR beta CDR3 was carried out by immunoSEQ multiplex PCR, which covered 54 Vbeta and 13 Jbeta segments. TCRdb reanalysed the immunoSEQ multiplex PCR reads using MiXCR and keeps one entry per CDR3 protein. The sample has 250,000 to 350,000 distinct CDR3 sequences, around 90% seen once. V dropped 0 bases and J dropped 4 bases, with 15 bases sitting between them. The germline CDR1 and CDR2 sequences are SGHAT and FQNNGV. The CDR3 length is 16 residues.

The sequencing input was CD4+ T cells from PBMCs. J is TRBJ2-5 and V is TRBV11-2; D not resolved. This receptor was obtained from a human donor with multiple sclerosis. The CDR3 region is CASSLDLTRRRETQYF. In DNA form, the CDR3 reads TGTGCCAGCAGCTTAGACCTGACGCGGCGGCGAGAGACCCAGTACTTC.